A selection of T cell receptor beta chains follows, all from one sample in a study of CD8 T cells in Susac syndrome. TCRdb recomputed calls from the immunoSEQ multiplex PCR reads with MiXCR, one row per CDR3 protein. The table shows around 280,000 distinct CDR3 sequences, with 80% to 90% occurring only once. Sequencing input: CD8+ T cells from PBMCs. The origin of the receptors is a human donor with multiple sclerosis. Both conserved end residues are trimmed from each CDR3.

v_gene: TRBV4-2; j_gene: TRBJ2-5; CDR3aa: ASSQDLGLGETQY
v_gene: TRBV12-3/TRBV12-4; j_gene: TRBJ2-7; CDR3aa: ASSFPANTYEQY
v_gene: TRBV7-9; j_gene: TRBJ1-1; CDR3aa: ASSLYRSRDTEAF
v_gene: TRBV12-3/TRBV12-4; j_gene: TRBJ1-6; CDR3aa: ASTLSDSSYNSPLH
v_gene: TRBV27; j_gene: TRBJ1-4; CDR3aa: ASGAFSTNEKLF
v_gene: TRBV9; j_gene: TRBJ1-2; CDR3aa: ASSDPTDREYGYT
v_gene: TRBV7-9; j_gene: TRBJ1-4; CDR3aa: ASSLAGSGNEKLF
v_gene: TRBV7-9; j_gene: TRBJ2-1; CDR3aa: ASSLGQDTYNEQF
v_gene: TRBV9; j_gene: TRBJ2-1; CDR3aa: ASSVGASGAHNEQF
v_gene: TRBV28; j_gene: TRBJ2-3; CDR3aa: ATLPTGWGDTQY
v_gene: TRBV30; j_gene: TRBJ2-5; CDR3aa: AWNGDGETQY
v_gene: TRBV7-2; j_gene: TRBJ2-5; CDR3aa: ASSQLLAGLPVETQY
v_gene: TRBV27; j_gene: TRBJ2-7; CDR3aa: ASSFINPPSAGVWYEQY
v_gene: TRBV20-1; j_gene: TRBJ1-5; CDR3aa: SARDPGTVVGQPQH
v_gene: TRBV14; j_gene: TRBJ2-3; CDR3aa: ASSDMDRPDTQY
v_gene: TRBV28; j_gene: TRBJ2-5; CDR3aa: ASSLSGGEETQY
v_gene: TRBV28; j_gene: TRBJ2-7; CDR3aa: ASSNSIDGLVYEQY
v_gene: TRBV9; j_gene: TRBJ2-7; CDR3aa: ASSAGTSGDEQY
v_gene: TRBV7-9; j_gene: TRBJ2-5; CDR3aa: ASSLGASGQETQY
v_gene: TRBV30; j_gene: TRBJ2-1; CDR3aa: AWGIAASSYNEQF
v_gene: TRBV19; j_gene: TRBJ2-1; CDR3aa: ASKKTGQGVGEQF
v_gene: TRBV6-1; j_gene: TRBJ1-1; CDR3aa: ASRTWGGKENTEAF
v_gene: TRBV9; j_gene: TRBJ2-3; CDR3aa: ASSVEQISTDTQY
v_gene: TRBV5-6; j_gene: TRBJ1-2; CDR3aa: ASSLGSSAYGYT
v_gene: TRBV12-3/TRBV12-4; j_gene: TRBJ2-7; CDR3aa: ASRTYPQPFYEQY
v_gene: TRBV7-9; j_gene: TRBJ1-5; CDR3aa: ASSLGLGLQPQH
v_gene: TRBV30; j_gene: TRBJ1-2; CDR3aa: AWSGQQGPYGYT
v_gene: TRBV5-4; j_gene: TRBJ2-7; CDR3aa: ASSPDGGRQLRVYEQY
v_gene: TRBV9; j_gene: TRBJ2-7; CDR3aa: ASSVAEGVYEQY
v_gene: TRBV2; j_gene: TRBJ2-1; CDR3aa: ASRWENEQF
v_gene: TRBV9; j_gene: TRBJ2-1; CDR3aa: ASSVEGGGSYNEQF
v_gene: TRBV7-9; j_gene: TRBJ2-3; CDR3aa: ASSSPAGGSSTDTQY
v_gene: TRBV7-9; j_gene: TRBJ2-5; CDR3aa: ASSLEGLPQY
v_gene: TRBV5-4; j_gene: TRBJ2-2; CDR3aa: ASRKTGTRVGELF
v_gene: TRBV27; j_gene: TRBJ2-7; CDR3aa: ASSSTTGMAQY
v_gene: TRBV5-1; j_gene: TRBJ1-2; CDR3aa: ASSLARDRIYGYT
v_gene: TRBV7-2; j_gene: TRBJ2-1; CDR3aa: ASSLTGAGWPFYNEQF
v_gene: TRBV2; j_gene: TRBJ1-1; CDR3aa: ASNSRVSRTEAF
v_gene: TRBV20-1; j_gene: TRBJ1-3; CDR3aa: SVRSPGQGRPGNTIY
v_gene: TRBV5-4; j_gene: TRBJ2-7; CDR3aa: ASSLKRETPYEQY
v_gene: TRBV20-1; j_gene: TRBJ2-1; CDR3aa: SARAGSLKRDEQF
v_gene: TRBV20-1; j_gene: TRBJ2-7; CDR3aa: SARGGKAISYEQY
v_gene: TRBV30; j_gene: TRBJ2-6; CDR3aa: AWKQGANSGANVLT
v_gene: TRBV27; j_gene: TRBJ1-4; CDR3aa: ASSFHYRGDFEKLF
v_gene: TRBV14; j_gene: TRBJ2-2; CDR3aa: ASSHEPGLAFNTGELF
v_gene: TRBV7-9; j_gene: TRBJ2-7; CDR3aa: ASTGGGEDSYEQY
v_gene: TRBV30; j_gene: TRBJ1-4; CDR3aa: AWDPTGGPNEKLF
v_gene: TRBV30; j_gene: TRBJ2-7; CDR3aa: AWRIAGHPYEQY
v_gene: TRBV7-2; j_gene: TRBJ2-7; CDR3aa: ASSFLGPAYEQY
v_gene: TRBV5-8; j_gene: TRBJ1-4; CDR3aa: ASRDRENEKLF
v_gene: TRBV5-1; j_gene: TRBJ2-2; CDR3aa: ASRPFWSGELF
v_gene: TRBV28; j_gene: TRBJ1-1; CDR3aa: ASSQRQGGPVAF
v_gene: TRBV28; j_gene: TRBJ2-1; CDR3aa: ASSVPDRLNEQF
v_gene: TRBV20-1; j_gene: TRBJ2-7; CDR3aa: SAAPPGPYEQY
v_gene: TRBV20-1; j_gene: TRBJ2-5; CDR3aa: SASDRDQYQETQY
v_gene: TRBV6-5; j_gene: TRBJ2-7; CDR3aa: ASSYPGPEQY
v_gene: TRBV27; j_gene: TRBJ2-4; CDR3aa: ASSFGWGNIQY